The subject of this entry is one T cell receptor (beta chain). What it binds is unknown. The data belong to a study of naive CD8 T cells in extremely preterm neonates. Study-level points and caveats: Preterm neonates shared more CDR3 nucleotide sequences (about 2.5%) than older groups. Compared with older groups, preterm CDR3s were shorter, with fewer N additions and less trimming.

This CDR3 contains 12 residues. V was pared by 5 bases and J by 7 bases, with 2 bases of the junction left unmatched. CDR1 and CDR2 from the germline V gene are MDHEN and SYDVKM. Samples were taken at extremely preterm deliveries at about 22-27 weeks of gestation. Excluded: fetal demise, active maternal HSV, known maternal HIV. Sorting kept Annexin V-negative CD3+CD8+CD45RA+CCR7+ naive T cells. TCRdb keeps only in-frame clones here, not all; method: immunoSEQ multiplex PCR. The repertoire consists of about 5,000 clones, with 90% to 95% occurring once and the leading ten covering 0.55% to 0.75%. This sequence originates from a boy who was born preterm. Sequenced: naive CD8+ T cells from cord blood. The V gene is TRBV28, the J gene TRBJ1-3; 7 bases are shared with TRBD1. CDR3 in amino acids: CASSLTGNTIYF. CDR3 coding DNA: TGTGCCAGCAGTCTGACAGGGAACACCATATATTTT.